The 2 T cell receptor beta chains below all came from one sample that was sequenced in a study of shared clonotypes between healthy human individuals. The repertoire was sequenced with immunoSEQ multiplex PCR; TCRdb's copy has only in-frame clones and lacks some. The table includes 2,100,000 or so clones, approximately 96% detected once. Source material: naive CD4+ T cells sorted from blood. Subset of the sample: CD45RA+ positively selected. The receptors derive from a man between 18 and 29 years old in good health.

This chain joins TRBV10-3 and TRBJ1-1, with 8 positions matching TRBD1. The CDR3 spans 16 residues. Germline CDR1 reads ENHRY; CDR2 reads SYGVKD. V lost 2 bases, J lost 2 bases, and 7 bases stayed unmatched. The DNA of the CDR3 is TGTGCCATCAGTGAGCCTCAGGGGGCCAAAAACACTGAAGCTTTCTTT. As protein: CAISEPQGAKNTEAFF.

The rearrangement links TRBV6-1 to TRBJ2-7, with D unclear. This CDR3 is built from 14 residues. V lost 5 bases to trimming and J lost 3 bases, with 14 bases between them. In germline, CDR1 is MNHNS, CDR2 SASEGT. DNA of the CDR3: TGTGCCAGCAGTTCTCTTATGGCGTACTACGAGCAGTACTTC. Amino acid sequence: CASSSLMAYYEQYF.